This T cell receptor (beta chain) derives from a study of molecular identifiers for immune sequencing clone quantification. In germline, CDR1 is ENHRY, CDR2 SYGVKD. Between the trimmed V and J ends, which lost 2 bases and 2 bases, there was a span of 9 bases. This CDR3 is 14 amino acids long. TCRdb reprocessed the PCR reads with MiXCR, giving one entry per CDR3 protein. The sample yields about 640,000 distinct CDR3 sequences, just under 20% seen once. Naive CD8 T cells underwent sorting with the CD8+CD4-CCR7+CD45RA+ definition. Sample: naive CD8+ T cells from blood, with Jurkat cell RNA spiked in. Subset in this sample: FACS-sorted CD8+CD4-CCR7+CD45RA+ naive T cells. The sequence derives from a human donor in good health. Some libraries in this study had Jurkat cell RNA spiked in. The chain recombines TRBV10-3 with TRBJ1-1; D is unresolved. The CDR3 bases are TGTGCCATCAGTGAGCTAGGACGAAACACTGAAGCTTTCTTT. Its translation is CAISELGRNTEAFF.